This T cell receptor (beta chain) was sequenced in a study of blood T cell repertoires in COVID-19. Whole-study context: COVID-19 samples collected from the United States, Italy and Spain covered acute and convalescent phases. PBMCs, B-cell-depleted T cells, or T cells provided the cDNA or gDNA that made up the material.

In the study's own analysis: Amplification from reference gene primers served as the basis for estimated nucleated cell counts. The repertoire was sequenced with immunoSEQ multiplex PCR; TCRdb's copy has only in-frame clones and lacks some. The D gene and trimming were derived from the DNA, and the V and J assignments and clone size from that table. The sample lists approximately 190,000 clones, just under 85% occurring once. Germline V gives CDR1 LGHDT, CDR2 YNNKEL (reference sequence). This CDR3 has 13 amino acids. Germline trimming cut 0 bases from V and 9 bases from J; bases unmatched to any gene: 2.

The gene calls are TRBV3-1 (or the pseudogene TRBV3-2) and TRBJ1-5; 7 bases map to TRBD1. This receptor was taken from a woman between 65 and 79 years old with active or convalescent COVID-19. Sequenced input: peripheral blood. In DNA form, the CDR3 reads TGTGCCAGCAGCCAAGACAGGGGGAGGCCCCAGCATTTT. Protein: CASSQDRGRPQHF.